This TCR beta chain was captured in a study of blood T cell repertoires in COVID-19. V lost 7 bases to trimming and J lost 4 bases, with 23 bases between them. The CDR3 consists of 16 residues. CDR1 is MNHEY, CDR2 SMNVEV, per germline (reference sequence). Measured with immunoSEQ multiplex PCR; TCRdb has only the in-frame clones, and not every one. Among a few hundred thousand clones, roughly 88% were seen once, and the ten largest hold 1%. Cohort 3 donors counted as recovered after two negative PCRs, clearance, or resolved symptoms. The gene calls are TRBV27 and TRBJ2-7, with D tentatively TRBD2 (6 bases). Source material: PBMCs or T cells enriched from blood (not recorded which). This TCR was sampled from a woman under 40 who had recovered from COVID-19. The CDR3 here is CASTRGYKGASYEQYF. The CDR3 DNA follows: TGTGCCAGCACCCGGGGGTATAAGGGAGCGTCATACGAGCAGTACTTC.